The 4 T cell receptor beta chains given below trace back to one sample, sequenced in a study of T cells in Graves' hyperthyroidism and ophthalmopathy. RNA transcripts yielded amplified TCR beta CDR3 regions. HTBI primers were employed in a first-round RT-PCR of the TCR CDR3. TCRdb itself ran the multiplex PCR reads through MiXCR, one entry per CDR3 protein. The sample has 400,000 or so distinct CDR3 sequences; 14% are singletons. Sequencing input: blood. The receptor source for this set is a woman in her 30s with Graves' ophthalmopathy.

The gene calls are TRBV12-5 and TRBJ1-1; 10 positions match TRBD1. CDR1 and CDR2 (germline): LGHNT, FRNRAP. CDR3 length: 17 amino acids. Trimming at V came to 5 bases and at J to 3 bases, leaving 12 bases not matched to a gene. The CDR3 reads CASGPGRGTGVHTEAFF. The DNA of the CDR3 is TGTGCTAGTGGTCCCGGTCGGGGGACAGGGGTTCACACTGAAGCTTTCTTT.

Ten or more counts support this clonotype. The genes are TRBV20-1 and TRBJ2-7; D is perhaps TRBD2 (5 bases). Trimming shortened V by 2 bases and J by 2 bases, and 7 bases separated the two germline ends. CDR1 and CDR2 (germline): DFQATT, SNEGSKA (reference sequence). CDR3 length: 12 residues. CDR3 sequence (DNA): TGCAGTGCTAGAAACGGGGCCTACGAGCAGTACTTC. It specifies CSARNGAYEQYF.

This clonotype was counted at least ten times. This chain connects TRBV5-1 to TRBJ2-1; perhaps TRBD2 as D (5 bases). Deletions cut 6 bases from V and 4 bases from J, with 17 bases between. The CDR3 covers 15 residues. Germline CDR1 is SGHRS and CDR2 is YFSETQ. Written as DNA, the CDR3 is TGCGCCAGCACCCCAGGAGGTTGGAAATACAATGAGCAGTTCTTC. Translating it yields CASTPGGWKYNEQFF.

The chain recombines TRBV20-1 with TRBJ1-4, with D tentatively TRBD1 (6 bases). There are 14 residues in the CDR3. Trimming took off 7 bases at V and 4 bases at J, with 16 bases between the two ends. Germline assignment: CDR1 DFQATT and CDR2 SNEGSKA (reference sequence). As DNA, the CDR3 is TGCAGTGTGGGACGGGGGGCGAGTAATGAAAAACTGTTTTTT. Encoded protein: CSVGRGASNEKLFF.